This T cell receptor beta chain comes out of a study of regulatory T cells. In the case of this clone: Its specificity is not known.

A couple of CD3G-deficient patients had more severe autoimmunity; all had some. Patients aged 2 to 39 years had fewer naive and more memory CD4+ and CD8+ T cells. CD4+ T cells were divided by sorting: CD25-high CD127-low Tregs, CD25-low CD127-high conventional cells. CDR3 length equals 14 residues. The V end was cut by 4 bases, the J end by 0 bases, with 10 bases between. Germline V gene sequence: CDR1 MNHNS, CDR2 SASEGT. The PCR used 52 TRBV and 13 TRBJ primers. Sequenced by immunoSEQ multiplex PCR; TCRdb stores in-frame clones only, minus some. This sample has tens of thousands of clones; 70% to 90% occur once, and the top ten carry 1.3%. Study-wide findings and caveats: Hydrophobic residues at CDR3 positions 6 and 7 were enriched in conventional CD4+ T cells of CD3G-deficient patients.

The J gene is TRBJ2-7, the V gene TRBV6-1, with D possibly TRBD2 on 5 matching bases. Sequencing was performed on conventional CD4+ T cells sorted from blood. This sequence originates from a child aged 10-17 years with CD3G deficiency. CDR3 sequence (DNA): TGTGCCAGCAGTGGAGGGCCGTTCTCCTACGAGCAGTACTTC. This gives the protein CASSGGPFSYEQYF.